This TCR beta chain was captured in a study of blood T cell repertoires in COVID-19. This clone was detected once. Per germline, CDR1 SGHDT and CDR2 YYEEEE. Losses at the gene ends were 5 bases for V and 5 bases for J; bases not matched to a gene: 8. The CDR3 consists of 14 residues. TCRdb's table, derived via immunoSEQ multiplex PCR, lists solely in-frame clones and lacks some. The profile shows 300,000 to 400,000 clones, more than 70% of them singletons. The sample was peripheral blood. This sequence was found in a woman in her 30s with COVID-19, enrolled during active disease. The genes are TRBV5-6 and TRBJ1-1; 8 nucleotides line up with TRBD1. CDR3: CASSLPTGVTEAFF. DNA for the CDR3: TGTGCCAGCAGTTTGCCGACAGGGGTTACTGAAGCTTTCTTT.